The 25 T cell receptor beta chains in this list originate from one sample, sequenced in a study of beta chain features in type 1 diabetes. Study-level findings and limits: Among patients with Type 1 diabetes, TCRB CDR3s were moderately but significantly shorter in every one of the four CD4+ subsets.

cDNA synthesis used the whole RNA isolate, giving expressed TCRB sequences. Method: immunoSEQ multiplex PCR; TCRdb's copy keeps in-frame clones and lacks some. Seen here are approximately 160,000 clones, about 9.3% observed once, and the top ten hold around 0.48%. These receptors are not linked to any known antigen. Sequencing used central memory CD4+ T cells from blood. The origin of the receptors is a man aged 30-40 years with type 1 diabetes.

This chain connects TRBV2 to TRBJ1-2; D is perhaps TRBD1 (6 bases). The CDR3 totals 11 residues. Germline lookup yields CDR1 SNHLY and CDR2 FYNNEI. The germline V and J ends were trimmed by 9 bases and 6 bases, with 11 bases remaining between them. CDR3 DNA sequence: TGTGCCAGGAGGGACAAGGATGGCTACACCTTC. Its protein is CARRDKDGYTF.

The V call is TRBV28, the J call TRBJ1-2; D might be TRBD1 (5 bases). Trimming took off 7 bases at V and 8 bases at J, with 8 bases between the two ends. Germline-derived CDR1 and CDR2 are MDHEN and SYDVKM. CDR3 length: 10 residues. For the CDR3, the DNA is TGTGCCAGCAAGGAGGGGGGCTACACCTTC. Protein sequence: CASKEGGYTF.

This clone has only a few counts. V gene TRBV2 combines with J gene TRBJ2-4; D might be TRBD1 (6 bases). The CDR3 is made up of 15 amino acids. Germline V CDR1 and CDR2: SNHLY, FYNNEI. V lost 6 bases and J 2 bases, leaving 14 bases between the germline ends. CDR3 DNA sequence: TGTGCCAGCAGGATTTCACAGGGAACCAAAAACATTCAGTACTTC. Amino acids: CASRISQGTKNIQYF.

This chain joins TRBV18 and TRBJ2-3, with D tentatively TRBD2 (6 bases). Trimming pared 6 bases from V and 7 bases from J, leaving 14 bases between. Germline V gives CDR1 KGHSH, CDR2 LQKENI. CDR3 length equals 13 residues. The CDR3 spells CASSSGAQNTQYF. The CDR3 region has the DNA TGTGCCAGCTCGTCGGGAGCGCAAAATACGCAGTATTTT.

The chain combines TRBV5-4 with TRBJ1-5, with 9 bases matching TRBD1. CDR3 length equals 15 residues. Germline V lookup: CDR1 SGHNT, CDR2 YYREEE (reference sequence). V was pared by 3 bases and J by 3 bases, with 4 bases of the junction left unmatched. CDR3 in DNA: TGTGCCAGCAGCTCCGGGACAGGGCTCAATCAGCCCCAGCATTTT. Residues: CASSSGTGLNQPQHF.

There are a few counts of this clone. The V and J genes are TRBV7-3 and TRBJ1-1; a weak D match, TRBD1 (5 bases). Trimming stripped 7 bases from V and 1 base from J, with 13 bases between. Germline V gene lookup returns CDR1 SGHTA and CDR2 FQGTGA. The length of the CDR3 is 14 residues. The CDR3 loop is CASKTGGENTEAFF. As DNA, the CDR3 is TGTGCCAGCAAAACAGGCGGAGAGAACACTGAAGCTTTCTTT.

This clone was counted between two and nine times. The chain uses TRBV2 and TRBJ1-1; D is unclear. The CDR3 covers 15 residues. Trimming left V 8 bases short and J 1 base short, with 17 bases between. From germline, CDR1 is SNHLY and CDR2 FYNNEI. The CDR3 protein is CASARTRTENTEAFF. CDR3 coding DNA: TGTGCCAGCGCGAGAACACGAACAGAGAACACTGAAGCTTTCTTT.

This chain uses TRBV7-8 with TRBJ2-2; a possible D gene is TRBD1 (6 bases). V lost 2 bases and J lost 4, with 11 bases in between. Germline V gives CDR1 SGHVS, CDR2 FQNEAQ. The CDR3 length is 15 residues. CDR3 bases: TGTGCCAGCAGCTTAAGAGGACAGCGCACCGGGGAGCTGTTTTTT. Amino acid sequence: CASSLRGQRTGELFF. The complete variable domain, with remaining parts taken from reference TRBV7-8 and TRBJ2-2, reads GAGVSQSPRYKVAKRGQDVALRCDPISGHVSLFWYQQALGQGPEFLTYFQNEAQLDKSGLPSDRFFAERPEGSVSTLKIQRTQQEDSAVYLCASSLRGQRTGELFFGEGSRLTVL.

The genes are TRBV6-5 and TRBJ2-1; D is unresolved. The V gene's germline CDR1 is MNHEY and CDR2 SVGAGI. The ends were cut back, 4 bases at V and 0 bases at J, with 10 bases in the middle. CDR3 length: 15 residues. The CDR3 is CASSLERSSYNEQFF. In DNA, the CDR3 is TGTGCCAGCAGTTTAGAGAGAAGCTCCTACAATGAGCAGTTCTTC.

With regard to this clone: Other nucleotide sequences in the sample specify the same CDR3. CDR3 residues: CASSLGRNYGYTF. The CDR3 DNA is TGTGCCAGCAGTTTAGGCAGAAACTATGGCTACACCTTC. The V call is TRBV28, the J call TRBJ1-2, with unresolved D. V shed 2 bases and J shed 2 bases, with 6 bases lying between them. Germline V gives CDR1 MDHEN, CDR2 SYDVKM. CDR3 size: 13 residues.

The chain combines TRBV7-9 with TRBJ1-2, with TRBD1 matching over 10 bases. CDR1 SEHNR and CDR2 FQNEAQ come from the germline V gene (reference sequence). This CDR3 has 15 amino acids. The V gene end was trimmed by 5 bases and the J gene end by 4 bases; junction bases not matched to a gene: 7. The CDR3 loop reads CASSPTGQGSYGYTF. The CDR3 nucleotides read TGTGCCAGCAGCCCCACGGGACAGGGGTCCTATGGCTACACCTTC.

This clone was seen a few times. The chain couples TRBV7-6 to TRBJ2-5; the D gene is possibly TRBD1 (5 bases). V lost 2 bases, J lost 2 bases, and 9 bases lay in between. The length of the CDR3 is 14 residues. Germline CDR1 is SGHVS and CDR2 is FNYEAQ. The CDR3 loop is CASSLFDRQETQYF. The CDR3 nucleotides are TGTGCCAGCAGCTTATTCGACAGACAAGAGACCCAGTACTTC.

This clone appeared a few times. The chain recombines TRBV6-6 with TRBJ1-4, with D uncertain. V lost 5 bases to trimming and J lost 2 bases, with 3 bases between them. The CDR3 runs to 12 residues. Germline CDR1 MNHNY, CDR2 SVGAGI (reference sequence). The CDR3: CASSQTNEKLFF. The CDR3, as DNA: TGTGCCAGCAGTCAGACTAATGAAAAACTGTTTTTT.

This clone has just a few counts. The chain joins TRBV27 to TRBJ1-1; D uncertain. The germline CDR1 and CDR2 sequences are MNHEY and SMNVEV (reference sequence). CDR3 length equals 13 residues. V lost 4 bases, J lost 0 bases, and 6 bases lay in between. The CDR3 sequence is CASSSPMNTEAFF. The DNA for the CDR3 is TGTGCCAGCAGTTCCCCTATGAACACTGAAGCTTTCTTT.

The sample holds a few counts of this clone. The chain joins TRBV10-3 to TRBJ2-7; D possibly corresponds to TRBD1 (6 bases). V was clipped by 2 bases and J by 5 bases, with 10 bases between them. The CDR3 has 13 residues. Germline CDR1 and CDR2: ENHRY and SYGVKD. CDR3 protein: CAISEAGEDEQYF. Here the CDR3 DNA reads TGTGCCATCAGTGAGGCAGGGGAAGACGAGCAGTACTTC.

This rearrangement joins TRBV9 to TRBJ2-5; 9 bases map to TRBD1. V shed 4 bases, J shed 5 bases, and the junction held 9 bases outside the gene matches. This CDR3 comprises 15 residues. The germline CDR1 and CDR2 sequences are SGDLS and YYNGEE. The CDR3 coding sequence is TGTGCCAGCAGCCGAACCGGGACAGGGATGGAGACCCAGTACTTC. Its protein product is CASSRTGTGMETQYF.

This clone was counted between two and nine times. The CDR3 spells CASSPGPGQGGSYGYTF. The CDR3 bases are TGTGCCAGCAGCCCAGGCCCGGGACAGGGTGGCTCTTATGGCTACACCTTC. J is TRBJ1-2 and V is TRBV7-9, with 9 bases matching TRBD1. CDR1 SEHNR and CDR2 FQNEAQ come from the germline V gene (reference sequence). This CDR3 contains 17 residues. V was clipped by 5 bases and J by 5 bases; unmatched bases: 15.

This clone was recorded a few times. The chain joins TRBV29-1 to TRBJ1-4; D is unresolved. CDR3 length: 10 amino acids. CDR1 and CDR2 from the germline V gene are SQVTM and ANQGSEA. V was clipped by 7 bases and J by 8 bases, with 8 bases between them. The DNA for the CDR3 is TGCAGCGGATGGGAGGAAAAACTGTTTTTT. It codes for CSGWEEKLFF.

This clone has a handful of counts. V is TRBV7-9 and J is TRBJ2-7, with 7 bases that match TRBD1. CDR1 is SEHNR and CDR2 is FQNEAQ in the germline V gene (reference sequence). Unmatched junction bases numbered 9, after V lost 5 bases and J lost 2 bases. The CDR3 has 15 amino acids. In DNA, the CDR3 is TGTGCCAGCAGCGCCCCCGACAGGGCTCCCTACGAGCAGTACTTC. Its translation: CASSAPDRAPYEQYF. Together with reference TRBV7-9 and TRBJ2-7, the CDR3 gives the full variable domain: DTGVSQNPRHKITKRGQNVTFRCDPISEHNRLYWYRQTLGQGPEFLTYFQNEAQLEKSRLLSDRFSAERPKGSFSTLEIQRTEQGDSAMYLCASSAPDRAPYEQYFGPGTRLTVT.

The table lists this clone with a few counts. The CDR3 nucleotides are TGCGCCAGCAGCTCCACGCAGACAGGGAACTCACGGGATGAGCAGTTCTTC. Its translation: CASSSTQTGNSRDEQFF. The rearrangement links TRBV5-1 to TRBJ2-1; 7 bases line up with TRBD1. V gave up 3 bases and J gave up 8 bases; unmatched junction bases: 17. This CDR3 has 17 residues. Germline CDR1 SGHRS, CDR2 YFSETQ.

This clone was found a few times. The chain links TRBV9 to TRBJ1-3; 7 bases line up with TRBD1. CDR1 and CDR2 (germline): SGDLS, YYNGEE. The CDR3 consists of 16 residues. V shed 4 bases and J 4 bases; nucleotides not matched to a gene: 11. This chain's CDR3 is CASSPRSQGLGNTIYF. The CDR3, as DNA: TGTGCCAGCAGCCCGAGATCACAGGGGTTGGGAAACACCATATATTTT.

The chain employs TRBV2 and TRBJ1-5, with D possibly matching TRBD1 (5 bases). The CDR3 contains 15 residues. Germline assignment: CDR1 SNHLY and CDR2 FYNNEI. Trimming took 4 bases from V and 7 from J, leaving 17 bases between them. The CDR3 sequence is CASSGSGIQGQPQHF. CDR3 nucleotides: TGTGCCAGCAGTGGTTCAGGGATACAAGGCCAGCCCCAGCATTTT.

The chain links TRBV19 to TRBJ2-2, with a weak D call TRBD2 (6 bases). Trimming stripped 8 bases from V and 5 bases from J, with 15 bases between. CDR1 is LNHDA, CDR2 SQIVND, per germline (reference sequence). The CDR3 length is 14 residues. Here the CDR3 reads CASGGLEGTGELFF. The CDR3 region has the DNA TGTGCCAGTGGGGGACTTGAGGGGACCGGGGAGCTGTTTTTT.

This clone was seen only a few times. The gene calls are TRBV27 and TRBJ1-6; D gene uncertain. The CDR3 contains 15 residues. The germline V gene encodes CDR1 MNHEY and CDR2 SMNVEV (reference sequence). Trimming pared 2 bases from V and 5 bases from J, leaving 10 bases between. DNA of the CDR3: TGTGCCAGCAGTTTACGGGTGATTAATAATTCACCCCTCCACTTT. This translates into CASSLRVINNSPLHF.

CDR3 region: CASRVEALYQFF. The CDR3 DNA reads as TGTGCCAGCAGAGTGGAGGCCCTCTATCAGTTCTTC. The chain couples TRBV2 to TRBJ2-1, with a weak D call TRBD2 (5 bases). The CDR3 has 12 amino acids. V shed 6 bases and J shed 13 bases, with 16 bases lying between them. Germline V gene data show CDR1 as SNHLY and CDR2 as FYNNEI.